This T cell receptor (beta chain) was documented in a study of chemoradiotherapy in HPV16-positive cancers (dated by TCRdb to the early 2020s). Looking at the study overall: Functional T-cell assays on cells from a couple of HPV16-positive patients defined candidate HPV-specific T-cell clones and common TCR motifs. The study asked whether T-cell immunity to the HPV oncoproteins E6 and E7 changes during chemoradiotherapy and whether this immunity affects survival. TCR repertoires from some 90 patients with HPV-related cancers were then used to track the candidate HPV-specific TCRs and motifs.

General study outcomes and caveats: Expansion of candidate HPV-specific clones and E7-related TCR motifs was observed in the tumor microenvironment during treatment, whereas no such expansion was observed for non-HPV-specific T cells. In HPV16-positive patients, expansion of HPV-responsive T cells during chemoradiotherapy was associated with improved recurrence-free survival. The functional definition of HPV-specific T cells was derived from only a couple of HPV16-positive patients, and the survival association was reported for HPV16-positive patients.

Libraries were prepared through the immunoSEQ multiplex PCR assay. TCRdb carries this immuneACCESS record with in-frame sequences only. Its versions omit some clonotypes, under half of them owing to an unresolved V gene in the studies checked, with the rest unexplained. A total of just over 15,000 clones appear in this sample, 60% to 85% of them only once. The ten largest account for roughly 1.3% of the sample. On this clone: The specificity of this receptor is unknown. Base qualities are missing; no much larger clone stands one base away.

Including cysteine and phenylalanine, the CDR3 has 13 amino acids. CDR3 DNA only is kept here, 39 bases in frame from base 1. The junction shows trimming of 5 bases on V and 6 bases on J, plus 13 bases between the germline ends. CDR1 SEHNR and CDR2 FQNEAQ are derived from the germline V gene (reference sequence). Repertoires were sampled multiple times during chemoradiotherapy, which allowed clonal expansion in the tumor microenvironment to be followed. The receptor was derived from a human donor with HPV-associated anogenital cancer. Sampling was done from a patient who underwent chemoradiotherapy. The chain uses TRBV7-9 and TRBJ1-1, with an unclear D gene assignment. The CDR3 is CASSLSPNPEAFF. The DNA sequence follows: TGTGCCAGCAGCCTATCCCCCAATCCTGAAGCTTTCTTT. The full variable domain, completed from the reference TRBV7-9 and TRBJ1-1 proteins outside the CDR3, reads DTGVSQNPRHKITKRGQNVTFRCDPISEHNRLYWYRQTLGQGPEFLTYFQNEAQLEKSRLLSDRFSAERPKGSFSTLEIQRTEQGDSAMYLCASSLSPNPEAFFGQGTRLTVV.